The sequence of this T cell receptor beta chain was determined in a study of cytomegalovirus exposure and HLA in healthy donors. Study observations and caveats: In vitro checks showed that a few CMV-associated chains really do target CMV antigens. Several of the most significant clusters were apparently associated with common viral pathogens in a later analysis.

The study ran its PCR with 60 Vbeta and 13 Jbeta primers. Produced via immunoSEQ multiplex PCR; TCRdb's table is partial and in-frame only. The sample includes some 170,000 clones, roughly three quarters seen only once; the top ten take approximately 4.4%. The length of the CDR3 is 14 residues. Germline CDR1 reads SEHNR; CDR2 reads FQNEAQ (reference sequence). Trimming pared 0 bases from V and 4 bases from J, leaving 9 bases between. As regards this clone: Its antigen is as yet unknown.

The source is a man younger than 30 in good health and CMV-seropositive. The V call is TRBV7-9, the J call TRBJ1-2; D is possibly TRBD1 (5 bases). The specimen sequenced was PBMCs. The CDR3 protein is CASSLARGGYGYTF. The CDR3 DNA follows: TGTGCCAGCAGCTTAGCAAGGGGAGGCTATGGCTACACCTTC.